This T cell receptor beta chain was recovered during a study of control samples from healthy donors and cancer patients. Libraries were prepared by immunoSEQ multiplex PCR; TCRdb keeps only in-frame clonotypes and omits some of them. The sample records about 250,000 clones, around 79% being singletons. Germline-derived CDR1 and CDR2 are MRHNA and SNTAGT. The CDR3 is made up of 13 amino acids. V lost 3 bases to trimming and J lost 9 bases, with 12 bases between them. This TCR came from a woman between 55 and 75 years old with lung cancer. The source material was PBMCs. This chain joins TRBV6-4 and TRBJ2-4, with a weak D call TRBD1 (5 bases). In nucleotides, the CDR3 is TGTGCCAGCAGTGAGAAAGGGGCGAGCATTCAGTACTTC. This sequence encodes CASSEKGASIQYF.